This TCR beta chain was sequenced in a study of blood T cell repertoires in COVID-19. In the study overall: Acute and convalescent COVID-19 samples came from the United States, Italy and Spain.

The CDR3 totals 15 residues. Germline V CDR1 and CDR2: SGHVS, FQNEAQ. V was trimmed by 5 bases and J by 1 base, leaving 12 bases between them. Some clones are missing from TCRdb's copy, which holds only in-frame ones; the method was immunoSEQ multiplex PCR. The sample carries fewer than 250,000 clones, 83% recorded once. The J gene is TRBJ2-4, the V gene TRBV7-8; D is uncertain. This clonotype was obtained from a middle-aged woman with active or convalescent COVID-19. Source material: peripheral blood. CDR3 DNA sequence: TGTGCCAGCAGCCCTACCTTCCGGGCCAAAAACATTCAGTACTTC. Its translation: CASSPTFRAKNIQYF.